This T cell receptor (beta chain) was retrieved from a study of CD8 T cells in ankylosing spondylitis. Study results and caveats: Apparently characteristic of ankylosing spondylitis blood was a TCR beta motif (roughly eight highly homologous variants).

Preparation of TCR beta libraries was done by quantitative 5'-RACE with molecular barcodes. MiXCR, run by TCRdb on the 5' RACE reads, gives a single entry per CDR3 protein. The sample yields under 550,000 distinct CDR3 sequences, roughly 25% seen once. The CDR3 totals 15 residues. Germline V gene sequence: CDR1 LNHNV, CDR2 YYDKDF (reference sequence). Germline trimming cut 2 bases from V and 7 bases from J; bases unmatched to any gene: 2. This clonotype has more than one count but fewer than ten. No antigen is known for it. The clonotype originates from a male donor with ankylosing spondylitis. The sample was blood, either unsorted or a sorted T cell fraction (not recorded which). The chain couples TRBV15 to TRBJ2-1; 13 positions agree with TRBD2. The CDR3 nucleotides read TGTGCCACCAGCAGAAGGACTAGCGGGGGAAATGAGCAGTTCTTC. Residues: CATSRRTSGGNEQFF.